Below, 17 T cell receptor beta chains from the same sample are listed, as sequenced in a study of cytomegalovirus exposure and HLA in healthy donors. Both 60 Vbeta primers and 13 Jbeta primers went into the PCR. TCRdb's table, derived via immunoSEQ multiplex PCR, lists solely in-frame clones and lacks some. The repertoire includes around 100,000 clones, around 61% of them detected once, and 2.2% sits in the top ten. Specimen: PBMCs. These receptors all stem from a woman aged 25 to 39 in good health and CMV-seronegative.

This clone was seen a handful of times. The rearrangement uses TRBV7-2 and TRBJ1-5; 8 bases line up with TRBD1. Germline V gene data show CDR1 as SGHTA and CDR2 as FQGNSA. With 2 bases clipped from V and 2 bases from J, the junction kept 5 bases outside the gene matches. This CDR3 is built from 16 residues. The CDR3 protein is CASSLPGTGRNQPQHF. DNA for the CDR3: TGTGCCAGCAGCTTACCCGGGACAGGACGCAATCAGCCCCAGCATTTT.

V and J are TRBV6-5 and TRBJ2-3; a possible D gene is TRBD1 (6 bases). CDR3 length: 14 amino acids. Germline loops: CDR1 MNHEY, CDR2 SVGAGI. Deletions cut 5 bases from V and 7 bases from J, with 16 bases between. The DNA of the CDR3 is TGTGCCAGCAGTCCCGACAGGTTAAGGTATACGCAGTATTTT. Its translation is CASSPDRLRYTQYF.

This clone was seen just once. CDR3 amino acids: CASSLQITEAFF. CDR3 nucleotide sequence: TGTGCCAGCAGTTTACAAATCACTGAAGCTTTCTTT. The chain recombines TRBV28 with TRBJ1-1; D is ambiguous. Germline V CDR1 and CDR2: MDHEN, SYDVKM. The CDR3 extends over 12 amino acids. V was shortened by 2 bases and J by 4 bases, with 5 bases between the two germline ends.

J is TRBJ2-1 and V is TRBV10-3; TRBD2 agrees at 15 bases. Germline CDR1 is ENHRY and CDR2 is SYGVKD. V lost 10 bases to trimming and J lost 4 bases; unmatched junction nucleotides: 8. This CDR3 is 16 amino acids long. The CDR3, as DNA: TGTGCCACATTTCCCGGGACTAGCGGGAGGTACAATGAGCAGTTCTTC. It codes for CATFPGTSGRYNEQFF.

This chain connects TRBV29-1 to TRBJ2-3; perhaps TRBD2 as D (5 bases). With 4 bases removed from V and 0 bases from J, the gap between germline ends came to 11 bases. There are 14 residues in the CDR3. The germline gives CDR1 SQVTM, CDR2 ANQGSEA. CDR3 sequence reads: CSVVWLASTDTQYF. CDR3 bases: TGCAGCGTTGTTTGGCTAGCAAGCACAGATACGCAGTATTTT.

This rearrangement joins TRBV6-5 to TRBJ2-5; possibly TRBD2 for D (5 bases). The CDR3 loop spans 11 amino acids. Deletions cut 0 bases from V and 10 bases from J, with 6 bases between. Germline V lookup: CDR1 MNHEY, CDR2 SVGAGI. CDR3 sequence reads: CASSYSRVQYF. The CDR3 DNA follows: TGTGCCAGCAGTTACTCGAGGGTCCAGTACTTC.

The chain is built from TRBV11-1 and TRBJ1-1; D is perhaps TRBD1 (6 bases). CDR1 is SGHAT, CDR2 FQDESV, per germline (reference sequence). The CDR3 contains 16 residues. V was trimmed by 5 bases and J by 5 bases, leaving 21 bases between them. CDR3 residues: CASSRLPGGARTEAFF. For the CDR3, the DNA is TGTGCCAGCAGCCGACTCCCGGGGGGCGCTCGGACTGAAGCTTTCTTT.

The CDR3 reads CASSAQGAGGELFF. The CDR3 coding sequence is TGTGCCAGTAGTGCCCAGGGGGCTGGCGGGGAGCTGTTTTTT. V usage is TRBV19 and J usage is TRBJ2-2, with 8 positions matching TRBD1. Trimming took 5 bases from V and 7 from J; bases not matched to a gene: 6. Germline CDR1 and CDR2: LNHDA and SQIVND (reference sequence). This CDR3 has 14 amino acids. Filled out from reference TRBV19 and TRBJ2-2, the complete variable domain reads DGGITQSPKYLFRKEGQNVTLSCEQNLNHDAMYWYRQDPGQGLRLIYYSQIVNDFQKGDIAEGYSVSREKKESFPLTVTSAQKNPTAFYLCASSAQGAGGELFFGEGSRLTVL.

CDR3 sequence: CASSQDARSTDTQYF. CDR3 sequence (DNA): TGCGCCAGCAGCCAAGATGCCAGAAGCACAGATACGCAGTATTTT. V usage is TRBV4-1 and J usage is TRBJ2-3; D gene uncertain. Germline-derived CDR1 and CDR2 are MGHRA and YSYEKL. V was clipped by 0 bases and J by 0 bases, with 7 bases between them. The CDR3 runs 15 residues.

The rearrangement uses TRBV28 and TRBJ1-2; 8 bases are shared with TRBD1. CDR1 and CDR2 from the germline V gene are MDHEN and SYDVKM. This CDR3 has 14 amino acids. Trimming cost V 5 bases and J 5 bases; bases outside gene matches: 7. The CDR3 DNA reads as TGTGCCAGCAGTACACCAACAGGGGGGTATGGCTACACCTTC. Its translation is CASSTPTGGYGYTF.

Worth noting for this clone: Other DNA sequences within the sample encode an identical CDR3. This CDR3 reads CASSPREETQYF. DNA for the CDR3: TGTGCCAGCTCACCACGGGAGGAGACCCAGTACTTC. This chain uses TRBV18 with TRBJ2-5, with a possible D match to TRBD2 (5 bases). V lost 1 base and J lost 5, with 5 bases in between. CDR3 size: 12 residues. CDR1 is KGHSH, CDR2 LQKENI, per germline.

This chain connects TRBV7-9 to TRBJ2-7, with TRBD2 identical over 10 bases. Unmatched junction bases numbered 5, after V lost 2 bases and J lost 7 bases. In germline, CDR1 is SEHNR, CDR2 FQNEAQ (reference sequence). CDR3 length equals 14 residues. The CDR3 reads CASSLSGRAGEQYF. CDR3 coding DNA: TGTGCCAGCAGCTTAAGCGGGAGGGCGGGAGAGCAGTACTTC.

This clone showed up just a few times. V gene TRBV10-2 combines with J gene TRBJ2-2, with TRBD1 identical over 7 bases. V shed 4 bases and J 4 bases; nucleotides not matched to a gene: 12. Germline V lookup: CDR1 WSHSY, CDR2 SAAADI. This CDR3 is built from 17 residues. The CDR3, as DNA: TGCGCCAGCAGTGCGGAAGGGCGGACAGGTTCCACCGGGGAGCTGTTTTTT. Protein sequence: CASSAEGRTGSTGELFF.

This clone was picked up a small number of times. V gene TRBV19 combines with J gene TRBJ1-1, with 8 nucleotides matching TRBD1. The trim removed 7 bases at V and 11 bases at J, leaving 18 bases unmatched. This CDR3 has 15 amino acids. Germline V gives CDR1 LNHDA, CDR2 SQIVND (reference sequence). The CDR3 spells CASKNRDRTDFEAFF. The CDR3 nucleotides read TGTGCCAGTAAGAATAGGGACAGGACCGATTTTGAGGCTTTCTTT.

The V call is TRBV7-2, the J call TRBJ1-5; D is ambiguous. CDR1 is SGHTA, CDR2 FQGNSA, per germline. The germline V and J ends were trimmed by 2 bases and 5 bases, with 16 bases remaining between them. The CDR3 has 16 amino acids. In nucleotides, the CDR3 is TGTGCCAGCAGCTTAAATTACTTAGGCGGCGATCAGCCCCAGCATTTT. It specifies CASSLNYLGGDQPQHF.

This CDR3 reads CASSWSQGSTEAFF. DNA for the CDR3: TGTGCCAGCAGTTGGTCACAGGGATCCACTGAAGCTTTCTTT. V is TRBV6-5 and J is TRBJ1-1; TRBD1 might be the D (6 bases). Between the trimmed V and J ends, which lost 4 bases and 4 bases, there was a span of 13 bases. CDR3 length equals 14 residues. Germline V gives CDR1 MNHEY, CDR2 SVGAGI.

The gene calls are TRBV5-1 and TRBJ1-1; 8 bases are shared with TRBD1. V lost 5 bases and J lost 3; bases outside the gene matches: 6. The CDR3 runs 14 residues. Germline V CDR1 and CDR2: SGHRS, YFSETQ. The CDR3 coding sequence is TGCGCCAGCAGGCCCGGGGACAGGCACACTGAAGCTTTCTTT. It encodes CASRPGDRHTEAFF.